The 17 T cell receptor beta chains below all came from one sample that was sequenced in a study of Graves' ophthalmopathy and Graves' hyperthyroidism. As the template, RNA transcripts were used to amplify TCR beta CDR3 regions. First-round RT-PCR employed HTBI primers, with a second-round multiplex PCR after it. In TCRdb, the multiplex PCR reads were re-called with MiXCR into one record per CDR3 protein. The sample lists hundreds of thousands of distinct CDR3 sequences, about 20% occurring once. What was sequenced was peripheral blood. Receptors originate from a woman under 30 with stable Graves' hyperthyroidism. Some clones in this sample may be carry-over from other donors' samples.

This clonotype was picked up many times. The rearrangement joins TRBV7-8 to TRBJ1-1, with D perhaps matching TRBD1 (6 bases). V dropped 4 bases and J dropped 5 bases, with 17 bases sitting between them. CDR1 SGHVS and CDR2 FQNEAQ come from the germline V gene. This CDR3 spans 15 amino acids. The CDR3 region has the DNA TGTGCCAGCAGCTCCGGGGGGTGGGGGCGAACTGAAGCTTTCTTT. It specifies CASSSGGWGRTEAFF.

The chain recombines TRBV20-1 with TRBJ1-5; 9 nucleotides line up with TRBD1. Trimming cost V 2 bases and J 7 bases; bases outside gene matches: 3. The CDR3 runs 13 residues. The germline gives CDR1 DFQATT, CDR2 SNEGSKA (reference sequence). The CDR3 region is CSARRTGAQPQHF. As DNA, the CDR3 is TGCAGTGCTAGACGGACAGGGGCACAGCCCCAGCATTTT.

The V and J genes are TRBV6-1 and TRBJ2-2; D perhaps matches TRBD2 (7 bases). The V end was cut by 9 bases, the J end by 13 bases, with 24 bases between. From germline, CDR1 is MNHNS and CDR2 SASEGT. This CDR3 spans 14 amino acids. Written as DNA, the CDR3 is TGTGCCAGTTCCTGGGGGGGCCACGGCGTAGGGCTGTTTTTT. It codes for CASSWGGHGVGLFF.

This clonotype was recorded many times. This rearrangement joins TRBV20-1 to TRBJ1-5; TRBD1 agrees at 7 bases. This CDR3 has 12 residues. Germline V gives CDR1 DFQATT, CDR2 SNEGSKA (reference sequence). CDR3 DNA: TGCAGCGTTCGAACAGGGGATCAGCCCCAGCATTTT. Amino acid sequence: CSVRTGDQPQHF.

This clonotype was seen repeatedly, ten times or more. The V and J genes are TRBV7-2 and TRBJ2-2; 10 nucleotides line up with TRBD1. Germline V gene lookup returns CDR1 SGHTA and CDR2 FQGNSA. The CDR3 is 14 amino acids. The trim removed 5 bases at V and 7 bases at J, leaving 4 bases unmatched. The CDR3 DNA sequence: TGTGCCAGCAGCAGACAGGGGGCTGGCGGGGAGCTGTTTTTT. Translated, it gives CASSRQGAGGELFF. Filled out from reference TRBV7-2 and TRBJ2-2, the complete variable domain reads GAGVSQSPSNKVTEKGKDVELRCDPISGHTALYWYRQSLGQGLEFLIYFQGNSAPDKSGLPSDRFSAERTGGSVSTLTIQRTQQEDSAVYLCASSRQGAGGELFFGEGSRLTVL.

There are many counts of this clonotype. The chain employs TRBV19 and TRBJ1-2; D might be TRBD1 (6 bases). Germline values: CDR1 LNHDA, CDR2 SQIVND (reference sequence). The V gene lost 2 bases and the J gene lost 2 bases, with 6 bases spanning the gap. There are 13 residues in the CDR3. The CDR3 bases are TGTGCCAGTAGTATACAGGGGAACTATGGCTACACCTTC. Protein sequence: CASSIQGNYGYTF.

The CDR3 nucleotides read TGTGCCACGGGCCAGGGGGCTCCGACGGAAGCTTTCTTT. Its translation is CATGQGAPTEAFF. The rearrangement uses TRBV28 and TRBJ1-1; 8 nucleotides match TRBD1. The germline V gene encodes CDR1 MDHEN and CDR2 SYDVKM. The CDR3 totals 13 residues. V gave up 10 bases and J gave up 8 bases; unmatched junction bases: 12.

The chain carries TRBV6-1 and TRBJ2-4, with D perhaps assigned TRBD1 or TRBD2 (5 bases each). Looked up from germline, CDR1 is MNHNS and CDR2 is SASEGT. Trimming took 2 bases from V and 1 from J, leaving 21 bases between them. CDR3 length: 19 amino acids. CDR3 sequence: CASSESSFLREKAKNIQYF. CDR3 coding DNA: TGTGCCAGCAGTGAAAGCTCCTTCCTCAGGGAGAAGGCCAAAAACATTCAGTACTTC.

This clonotype was counted at least ten times. This chain joins TRBV29-1 and TRBJ2-7, with TRBD1 matching over 11 bases. The V gene end was trimmed by 6 bases and the J gene end by 5 bases; junction bases not matched to a gene: 3. The germline V gene encodes CDR1 SQVTM and CDR2 ANQGSEA. The CDR3 sequence is 12 residues long. DNA for the CDR3: TGCAGCGTCGGACAGGGGGCAAACGAGCAGTACTTC. Its translation is CSVGQGANEQYF.

This clonotype turned up a few times. The chain uses TRBV5-1 and TRBJ2-5; TRBD2 matches 7 bases. Germline values: CDR1 SGHRS, CDR2 YFSETQ. J was trimmed by 1 base and V by 5 bases; bases with no gene match: 8. This CDR3 has 15 residues. The CDR3 reads CASRQEGLTQETQYF. The DNA of the CDR3 is TGCGCCAGCAGGCAAGAGGGACTAACCCAAGAGACCCAGTACTTC.

This clonotype showed up many times. The chain joins TRBV12-3 or TRBV12-4 to TRBJ1-5; D remains ambiguous. Trimming removed 2 bases at V and 6 bases at J, with 23 bases between. The CDR3 covers 18 residues. CDR3 loop: CASSLYERGAQVSQPQHF. In DNA, the CDR3 is TGTGCCAGCAGTTTATATGAGCGGGGTGCCCAGGTTTCTCAGCCCCAGCATTTT.

This clonotype was observed many times. The chain has TRBV20-1 and TRBJ1-6; D is unresolved. The CDR3 consists of 15 residues. The germline V and J ends were trimmed by 4 bases and 1 base, with 11 bases remaining between them. Germline V lookup: CDR1 DFQATT, CDR2 SNEGSKA (reference sequence). Here the CDR3 DNA reads TGCAGTGCTACCATCGGGAGGTCCTATAATTCACCCCTCCACTTT. Translated, it gives CSATIGRSYNSPLHF.

This rearrangement joins TRBV28 to TRBJ1-5; D uncertain. CDR3 length: 13 residues. CDR1 MDHEN and CDR2 SYDVKM come from the germline V gene. Trimming removed 7 bases at V and 1 base at J, with 8 bases between. CDR3 nucleotide sequence: TGTGCCAGCAATAGAATCAGCAATCAGCCCCAGCATTTT. This translates into CASNRISNQPQHF. Full variable domain (missing parts from reference TRBV28 and TRBJ1-5): DVKVTQSSRYLVKRTGEKVFLECVQDMDHENMFWYRQDPGLGLRLIYFSYDVKMKEKGDIPEGYSVSREKKERFSLILESASTNQTSMYLCASNRISNQPQHFGDGTRLSIL.

This clonotype was observed many times. The V call is TRBV6-5, the J call TRBJ1-1, with D unresolved. Looked up from germline, CDR1 is MNHEY and CDR2 is SVGAGI. V shed 6 bases and J shed 7 bases, with 15 bases lying between them. The CDR3 extends over 13 amino acids. The CDR3 DNA is TGTGCCAGCAGGTATTATCTTTTCGATGAAGCTTTCTTT. As protein: CASRYYLFDEAFF.

Points on this clonotype: A much larger clonotype is one base distant, so this may be a read error. The CDR3 carries no conserved terminal phenylalanine or tryptophan, so it likely arises from a read error. The chain uses TRBV5-6 and TRBJ1-6; D may be TRBD1 (6 bases). The CDR3 runs 14 residues. Germline CDR1 reads SGHDT; CDR2 reads YYEEEE. V lost 4 bases to trimming and J lost 6 bases, with 11 bases between them. The CDR3 region is CASSAGQFNSPLHL. The CDR3 DNA is TGTGCCAGCAGCGCCGGACAGTTTAATTCACCCCTCCACCTT.

A word on this clonotype: The DNA is left out, because the CDR3 cannot be placed on it with certainty; the CDR3 is given as TCRdb lists it. The chain combines TRBV11-1 with TRBJ1-6. The germline CDR1 and CDR2 sequences are SGHAT and FQDESV (reference sequence). The CDR3 adds up to 22 amino acids, both ends counted. The CDR3 spells CASSWTVTYEQYFGPGGSPLHF.

This clonotype was seen many times. V is TRBV7-9 and J is TRBJ1-5; no reliable D call. CDR1 and CDR2 (germline): SEHNR, FQNEAQ (reference sequence). V was trimmed by 5 bases and J by 0 bases, leaving 8 bases between them. This CDR3 is built from 14 residues. The CDR3 nucleotides are TGTGCCAGCAGCAATCAGTATAGCAATCAGCCCCAGCATTTT. As protein: CASSNQYSNQPQHF. Complete variable domain (other parts from reference TRBV7-9 and TRBJ1-5): DTGVSQNPRHKITKRGQNVTFRCDPISEHNRLYWYRQTLGQGPEFLTYFQNEAQLEKSRLLSDRFSAERPKGSFSTLEIQRTEQGDSAMYLCASSNQYSNQPQHFGDGTRLSIL.